The T cell receptor beta chain under discussion was sequenced for a study of blood T cells in healthy people across ages. It was with a sample-barcoded 5' primer and a J-beta primer mix that a second PCR of about 7 to 12 cycles was run. Using its own MiXCR run on the 5' RACE reads, TCRdb lists one record per CDR3 protein. The repertoire holds about 1 million distinct CDR3 sequences, with roughly 45% as singletons. Approximately 9.6 milliliters of peripheral blood were drawn from each donor into EDTA-treated tubes. V gave up 4 bases and J gave up 9 bases, with 14 bases separating them. This CDR3 comprises 13 residues. Germline-derived CDR1 and CDR2 are SGHNT and YENEEA.

V and J are TRBV11-3 and TRBJ2-3, with a tentative D call TRBD1 (6 bases). Sequencing was done on a sample of blood. The sequence came from a woman in her fifties or sixties in good health. CDR3 protein: CASSSGGQRTQYF. CDR3 nucleotide sequence: TGTGCCAGCAGCTCCGGCGGACAGAGGACGCAGTATTTT.